This T cell receptor (beta chain) comes out of a study of T cells in narcolepsy. The repertoire was sequenced with immunoSEQ multiplex PCR; TCRdb's copy has only in-frame clones and lacks some. The data contain tens of thousands of clones, around 80% of them singletons. The germline V gene has CDR1 SGHNT and CDR2 YYREEE (reference sequence). This CDR3 spans 13 amino acids. V lost 5 bases and J lost 1, with 9 bases in between. Study conclusions and caveats: Blood of same and different patients, but not healthy controls, reportedly held recurring autoreactive clonotypes. HCRT-specific and TRIB2-specific autoreactive clonotypes appeared among same-patient CSF and blood CD4+ clonotypes.

Details on this clone: The antigen is not known.

The specimen was CD45RA- memory CD4+ T cells from PBMCs. The origin of this receptor is a human donor with narcolepsy. V and J are TRBV5-4 and TRBJ2-5; possibly TRBD1 for D (6 bases). The CDR3 is CASRYRAQETQYF. CDR3 DNA sequence: TGTGCCAGCAGATACAGGGCCCAAGAGACCCAGTACTTC.